These 5 T cell receptor beta chains were sequenced from one sample in a study of regulatory T cells in long-lasting Graves disease. The TCR beta library used iRepertoire HTBI primers with Arm-PCR amplification of CDR3. TCRdb reprocessed the multiplex PCR reads with MiXCR, giving one entry per CDR3 protein. This table holds approximately 500,000 distinct CDR3 sequences, about a fifth found once. Time point defined: persistent/refractory GD, antithyroid drugs over 5 years with positive TRAb. Construction of the TCR library relied on RNA isolated from PBMCs. The specimen was peripheral blood mononuclear cells (PBMCs), collected when the disease was refractory, from a patient treated with antithyroid drugs. The receptors here all came from a female donor with Graves disease.

The sample holds many counts of this clonotype. The CDR3 is CASGTPSGLPETQYF. For the CDR3, the DNA is TGTGCCAGCGGGACTCCCTCCGGGCTGCCGGAGACCCAGTACTTC. The chain recombines TRBV27 with TRBJ2-5, with D perhaps TRBD2 (6 bases). Germline V gene sequence: CDR1 MNHEY, CDR2 SMNVEV (reference sequence). The V end lost 8 bases, the J end lost 5 bases, and 21 bases lay between the germline ends. The CDR3 covers 15 residues.

The genes are TRBV6-1 and TRBJ2-7; no clear D. The germline gives CDR1 MNHNS, CDR2 SASEGT. Trimming stripped 8 bases from V and 3 bases from J, with 14 bases between. The CDR3 length is 13 residues. The chain's CDR3 is CASGWTPRYEQYF. DNA for the CDR3: TGTGCCAGCGGATGGACCCCACGCTACGAGCAGTACTTC.

In its sample, this clonotype was seen many times. The chain combines TRBV2 with TRBJ1-1; TRBD1 aligns across 7 bases. The V segment lost 11 bases and the J segment 0 bases; nucleotides outside the gene matches: 12. This CDR3 is built from 15 residues. Germline lookup yields CDR1 SNHLY and CDR2 FYNNEI. The CDR3: CASPPRQGMNTEAFF. CDR3 sequence (DNA): TGTGCCTCCCCCCCCCGACAGGGAATGAACACTGAAGCTTTCTTT. Full variable domain (missing parts from reference TRBV2 and TRBJ1-1): EPEVTQTPSHQVTQMGQEVILRCVPISNHLYFYWYRQILGQKVEFLVSFYNNEISEKSEIFDDQFSVERPDGSNFTLKIRSTKLEDSAMYFCASPPRQGMNTEAFFGQGTRLTVV.

This clonotype was recorded a few times. The chain uses TRBV19 and TRBJ2-2, with D possibly TRBD2 on 6 matching bases. V was trimmed by 5 bases and J by 0 bases, leaving 16 bases between them. The germline CDR1 and CDR2 sequences are LNHDA and SQIVND (reference sequence). The CDR3 has 17 residues. The CDR3 nucleotides are TGTGCCAGTAGTTCTCGGGGGAGGACTTCGAACACCGGGGAGCTGTTTTTT. Amino acid sequence: CASSSRGRTSNTGELFF.

The chain has TRBV27 and TRBJ1-1, with 9 bases that match TRBD1. After removal of 2 bases from V and 4 bases from J, the junction contained 8 bases not matched to a gene. This CDR3 is 16 amino acids long. Germline CDR1 reads MNHEY; CDR2 reads SMNVEV (reference sequence). In DNA, the CDR3 is TGTGCCAGCAGTTTAAGCGGACAGGGGATGAGCACTGAAGCTTTCTTT. Translating gives CASSLSGQGMSTEAFF.